This T cell receptor beta chain originates from a study of T cell responses to AZD1222 COVID-19 vaccine. Findings and limits, study-wide: Repertoire sampling was restricted to post-peak T cell response timepoints. At baseline, just 6 or 7 AZD1222 recipients tested seropositive. Reports say nearly half of spike-specific TCRs go after unmutated variant regions. Donors were largely white British and mainly female; clonal diversity was possibly underestimated.

Notes on this clone: Its specificity is unknown.

The J segment lost 8 bases and the V segment lost 3 bases, leaving 4 bases of the junction unmatched. This CDR3 is built from 13 residues. CDR1 is KGHSH and CDR2 is LQKENI in the germline V gene. Clones were read by immunoSEQ multiplex PCR, and TCRdb kept only the in-frame ones, dropping some. The data show about 180,000 clones, with almost 90% seen just once and around 8% held by the top ten. The source was peripheral blood, collected on day 0 of AZD1222 vaccination. The chain recombines TRBV18 with TRBJ1-2; 9 nucleotides agree with TRBD1. The source is an adult in good health. CDR3 sequence: CASSPTGGEGYTF. CDR3 nucleotide sequence: TGTGCCAGCTCACCTACAGGGGGCGAGGGCTACACCTTC.